A single T cell receptor (beta chain) is shown here with its context. Its antigen is not identified. At one of its ends the junction is not consistent with the germline gene, which may arise from a read error. This record comes from a study of shared clonotypes between healthy human individuals. Regarding the study as a whole: Compared with memory subsets, naive subsets generally had larger estimated richness. Depth was large, yet rarefaction showed that sorted-subset sequencing was incomplete.

The repertoire was sequenced with immunoSEQ multiplex PCR; TCRdb's copy has only in-frame clones and lacks some. In the table there are some 2,500,000 clones, more than 85% of which are singletons. This CDR3 is built from 13 residues. The germline V gene has CDR1 SGHRS and CDR2 YFSETQ. This sequence originates from a man aged 18 to 29 in good health. Some clones in this sample may be carry-over from other donors' samples. The genes are TRBV5-1 and TRBJ2-7; D unresolved. The specimen sequenced was naive CD4+ T cells from PBMCs. The subset here: CD45RA+ positively selected. The CDR3 DNA reads TGCGCCAGCAGCTCCCTCTACTCCTCCGAGCAGTACTTC. Protein sequence: CASSSLYSSEQYF.